The entry that follows covers one T cell receptor (beta chain) sequence. The data originate from a study of B cell selection in AIRE deficiency. Sorting defined conventional CD4 T cells as CD4+CD127+. Unrelated healthy donors provided the controls. Produced via immunoSEQ multiplex PCR; TCRdb's table is partial and in-frame only. The table includes fewer than 30,000 clones, about 96% detected once. Germline lookup yields CDR1 SGHRS and CDR2 YFSETQ. The CDR3 spans 15 residues. After removal of 0 bases from V and 2 bases from J, the junction contained 4 bases not matched to a gene. The TCR comes from a human donor in good health. The rearrangement joins TRBV5-1 to TRBJ1-1, with 7 nucleotides matching TRBD1. The sample comprised CD4+CD127+ conventional T cells sorted from PBMCs. CDR3 nucleotides: TGCGCCAGCAGCTTGGCCGGGACAGTCAACACTGAAGCTTTCTTT. Protein product: CASSLAGTVNTEAFF.